The clone carrying this T cell receptor (beta chain) was observed a few times. The antigen is not known. The PCR employed 60 Vbeta primers together with 13 Jbeta primers. Clones were read by immunoSEQ multiplex PCR, and TCRdb kept only the in-frame ones, dropping some. This sample has 100,000 or so clones; more than 60% occur once, and the top ten carry 2% to 3%. This sample was taken from a study of cytomegalovirus exposure and HLA in healthy donors. General study points: The HLA-A and HLA-B alleles of most subjects were reportedly predicted accurately from TCR beta sequences.

The CDR3 extends over 15 amino acids. Germline V lookup: CDR1 SGHVS, CDR2 FQNEAQ. J gave up 6 bases and V 2 bases, and 8 bases lay outside the gene matches. The sample taken for sequencing was PBMCs. The clonotype was recovered from a man aged 45-60 years in good health and CMV-seronegative. This sequence joins TRBV7-8 and TRBJ2-7, with 9 nucleotides matching TRBD1. CDR3 bases: TGTGCCAGCAGCTTAACCGGGACAGGGAGTCTCGAGCAGTACTTC. This codes for CASSLTGTGSLEQYF.